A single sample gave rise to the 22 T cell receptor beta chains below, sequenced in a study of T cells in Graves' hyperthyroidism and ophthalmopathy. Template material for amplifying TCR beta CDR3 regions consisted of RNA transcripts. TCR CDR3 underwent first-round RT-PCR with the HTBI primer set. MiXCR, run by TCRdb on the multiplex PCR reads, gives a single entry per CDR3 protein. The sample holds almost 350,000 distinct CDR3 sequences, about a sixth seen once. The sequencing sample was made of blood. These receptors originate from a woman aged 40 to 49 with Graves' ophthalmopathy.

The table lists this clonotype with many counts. In nucleotides, the CDR3 is TGCGCCAGCAGCTCCGAGACGGGTTCGTCGGGCTACACCTTC. Protein: CASSSETGSSGYTF. The rearrangement uses TRBV5-1 and TRBJ1-2; D unclear. Trimming left V 3 bases short and J 8 bases short, with 17 bases between. This CDR3 has 14 amino acids. Germline lookup yields CDR1 SGHRS and CDR2 YFSETQ.

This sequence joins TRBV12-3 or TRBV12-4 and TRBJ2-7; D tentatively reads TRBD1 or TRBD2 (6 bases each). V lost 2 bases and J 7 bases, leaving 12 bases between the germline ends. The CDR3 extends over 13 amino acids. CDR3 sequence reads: CASSLWGAREQYF. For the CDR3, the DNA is TGTGCCAGCAGTTTATGGGGGGCGCGGGAGCAGTACTTC.

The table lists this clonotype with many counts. CDR3 nucleotides: TGCAGCGTTGAAGGTCTCTCAGGACAGGGGGTGGGGAAATTGTACGAGCAGTACTTC. This translates into CSVEGLSGQGVGKLYEQYF. V gene TRBV29-1 combines with J gene TRBJ2-7, with TRBD1 identical over 10 bases. Per germline, CDR1 SQVTM and CDR2 ANQGSEA. This CDR3 region has 19 residues. J gave up 4 bases and V 1 base, and 19 bases lay outside the gene matches.

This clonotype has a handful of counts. Written as DNA, the CDR3 is TGTGCTAGTGGTCAGGGACTCCCAGGGACCCAGTACTTC. Translated, it gives CASGQGLPGTQYF. The V call is TRBV12-5, the J call TRBJ2-5, with a possible D match to TRBD2 (6 bases). With 5 bases removed from V and 7 bases from J, the gap between germline ends came to 14 bases. The CDR3 length is 13 residues. Looked up from germline, CDR1 is LGHNT and CDR2 is FRNRAP.

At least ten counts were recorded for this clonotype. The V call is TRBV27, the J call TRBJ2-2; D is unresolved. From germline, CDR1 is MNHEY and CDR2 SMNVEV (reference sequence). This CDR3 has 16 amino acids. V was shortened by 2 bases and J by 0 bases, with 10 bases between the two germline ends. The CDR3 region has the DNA TGTGCCAGCAGTTTAGTTATGGCTGCGAACACCGGGGAGCTGTTTTTT. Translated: CASSLVMAANTGELFF.

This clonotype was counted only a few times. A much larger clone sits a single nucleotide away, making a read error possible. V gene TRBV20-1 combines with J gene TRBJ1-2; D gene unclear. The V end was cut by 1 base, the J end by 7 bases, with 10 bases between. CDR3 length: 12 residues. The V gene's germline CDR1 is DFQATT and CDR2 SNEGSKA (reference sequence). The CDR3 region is CSARGVTPGYTF. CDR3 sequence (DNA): TGCAGTGCTAGAGGTGTGACTCCTGGCTACACCTTC.

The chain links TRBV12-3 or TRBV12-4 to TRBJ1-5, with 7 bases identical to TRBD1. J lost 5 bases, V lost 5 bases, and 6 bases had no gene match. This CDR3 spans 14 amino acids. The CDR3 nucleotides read TGTGCCAGCAGTGGACAGGTTCGGGATCAGCCCCAGCATTTT. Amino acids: CASSGQVRDQPQHF.

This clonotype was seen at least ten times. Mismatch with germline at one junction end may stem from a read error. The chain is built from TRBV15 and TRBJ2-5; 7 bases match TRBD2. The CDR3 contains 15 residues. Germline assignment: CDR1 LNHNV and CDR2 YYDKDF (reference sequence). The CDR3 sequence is CATSRDPPGGEAQYF. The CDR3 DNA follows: TGTGCCACCAGCAGAGACCCTCCGGGAGGAGAGGCCCAGTACTTC.

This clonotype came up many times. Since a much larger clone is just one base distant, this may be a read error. DNA for the CDR3: TGTGCCAGCAGCCTGAGACAGGCCCAGACCTATGGCTACACCTTC. This codes for CASSLRQAQTYGYTF. The chain links TRBV7-8 to TRBJ1-2, with D maybe TRBD1 (6 bases). Trimming took 5 bases from V and 4 from J, leaving 17 bases between them. Germline V gene data show CDR1 as SGHVS and CDR2 as FQNEAQ. This CDR3 is 15 amino acids long.

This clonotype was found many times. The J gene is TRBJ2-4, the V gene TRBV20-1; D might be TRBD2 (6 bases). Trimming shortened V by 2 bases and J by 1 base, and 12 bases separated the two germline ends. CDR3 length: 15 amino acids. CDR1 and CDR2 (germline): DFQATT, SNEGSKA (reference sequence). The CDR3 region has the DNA TGCAGTGCTAGATTGAGTGGGGGGGCCAAAAACATTCAGTACTTC. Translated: CSARLSGGAKNIQYF.

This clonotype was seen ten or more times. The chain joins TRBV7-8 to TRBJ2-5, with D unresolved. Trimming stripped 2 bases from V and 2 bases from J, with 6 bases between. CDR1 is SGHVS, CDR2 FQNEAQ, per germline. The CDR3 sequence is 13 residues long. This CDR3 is CASSLSQQETQYF. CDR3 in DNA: TGTGCCAGCAGCTTATCGCAGCAAGAGACCCAGTACTTC.

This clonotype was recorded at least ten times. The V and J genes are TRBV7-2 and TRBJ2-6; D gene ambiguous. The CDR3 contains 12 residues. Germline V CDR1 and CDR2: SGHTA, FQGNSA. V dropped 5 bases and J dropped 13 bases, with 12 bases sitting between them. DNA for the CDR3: TGTGCCAGCAGCCCTCATGTGAGAGTCCTGACTTTC. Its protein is CASSPHVRVLTF.

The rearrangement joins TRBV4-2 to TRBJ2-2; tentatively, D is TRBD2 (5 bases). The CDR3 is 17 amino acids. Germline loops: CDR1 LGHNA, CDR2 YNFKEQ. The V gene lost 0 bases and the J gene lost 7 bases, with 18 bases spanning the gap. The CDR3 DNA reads TGTGCCAGCAGCCAAGATCCCACGGGAACCTTGGGCGGGGAGCTGTTTTTT. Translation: CASSQDPTGTLGGELFF.

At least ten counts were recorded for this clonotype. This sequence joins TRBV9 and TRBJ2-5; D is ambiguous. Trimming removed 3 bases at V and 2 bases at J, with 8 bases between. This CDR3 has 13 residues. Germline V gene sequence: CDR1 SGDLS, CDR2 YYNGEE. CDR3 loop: CASSEAGQETQYF. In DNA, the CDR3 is TGTGCCAGCAGCGAGGCAGGACAAGAGACCCAGTACTTC.

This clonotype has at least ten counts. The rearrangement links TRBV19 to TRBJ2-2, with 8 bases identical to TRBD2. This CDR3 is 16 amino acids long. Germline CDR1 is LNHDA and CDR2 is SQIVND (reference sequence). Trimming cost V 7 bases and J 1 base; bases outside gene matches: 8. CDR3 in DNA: TGTGCCAGTACCCACCTAGCGGGTTTGAACACCGGGGAGCTGTTTTTT. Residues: CASTHLAGLNTGELFF. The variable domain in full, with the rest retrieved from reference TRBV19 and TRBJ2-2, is DGGITQSPKYLFRKEGQNVTLSCEQNLNHDAMYWYRQDPGQGLRLIYYSQIVNDFQKGDIAEGYSVSREKKESFPLTVTSAQKNPTAFYLCASTHLAGLNTGELFFGEGSRLTVL.

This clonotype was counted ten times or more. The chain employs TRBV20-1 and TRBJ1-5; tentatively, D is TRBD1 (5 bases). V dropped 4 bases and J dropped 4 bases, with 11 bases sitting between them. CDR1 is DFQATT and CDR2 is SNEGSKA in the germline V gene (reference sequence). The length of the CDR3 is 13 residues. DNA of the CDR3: TGCAGTGCTATTGGGACTTCGAATCAGCCCCAGCATTTT. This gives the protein CSAIGTSNQPQHF.

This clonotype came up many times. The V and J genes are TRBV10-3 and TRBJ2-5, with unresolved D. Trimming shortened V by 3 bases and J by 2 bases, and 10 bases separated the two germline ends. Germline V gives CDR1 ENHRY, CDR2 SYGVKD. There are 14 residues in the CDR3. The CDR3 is CAISDDTYQETQYF. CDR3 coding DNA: TGTGCCATCAGTGATGATACGTATCAAGAGACCCAGTACTTC.

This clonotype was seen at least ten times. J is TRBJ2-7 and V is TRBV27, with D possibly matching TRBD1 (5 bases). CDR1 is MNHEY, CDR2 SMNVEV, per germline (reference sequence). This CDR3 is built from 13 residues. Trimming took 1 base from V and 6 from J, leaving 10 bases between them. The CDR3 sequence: CASSLFQGSEQYF. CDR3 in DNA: TGTGCCAGCAGTTTATTCCAGGGATCCGAGCAGTACTTC.

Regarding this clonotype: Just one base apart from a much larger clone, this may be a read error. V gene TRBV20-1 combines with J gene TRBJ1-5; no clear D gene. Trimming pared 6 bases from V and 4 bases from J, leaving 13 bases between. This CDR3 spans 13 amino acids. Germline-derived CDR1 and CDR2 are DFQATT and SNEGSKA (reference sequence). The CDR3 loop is CSAGRMGNQPQHF. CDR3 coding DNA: TGCAGTGCGGGGAGGATGGGGAATCAGCCCCAGCATTTT.

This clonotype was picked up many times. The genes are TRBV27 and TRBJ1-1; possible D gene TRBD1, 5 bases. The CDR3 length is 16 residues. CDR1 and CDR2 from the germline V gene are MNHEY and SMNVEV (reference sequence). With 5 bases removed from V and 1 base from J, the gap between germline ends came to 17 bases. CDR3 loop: CASSPYPGRPNTEAFF. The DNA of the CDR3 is TGTGCCAGCAGTCCATATCCGGGACGGCCGAACACTGAAGCTTTCTTT.

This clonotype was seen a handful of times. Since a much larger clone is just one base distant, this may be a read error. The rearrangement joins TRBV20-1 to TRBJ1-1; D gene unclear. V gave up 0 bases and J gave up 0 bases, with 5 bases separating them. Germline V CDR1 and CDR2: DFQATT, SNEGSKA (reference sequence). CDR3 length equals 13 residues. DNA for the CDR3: TGCAGTGCTAGAGATTTTGTGAACACTGAAGCTTTCTTT. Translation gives CSARDFVNTEAFF.

This chain's CDR3 is CASKASGQYQETQYF. CDR3 DNA: TGTGCCAGCAAGGCCTCCGGACAGTACCAAGAGACCCAGTACTTC. This rearrangement joins TRBV27 to TRBJ2-5; weak D call: TRBD1 (6 bases). Germline V gene data show CDR1 as MNHEY and CDR2 as SMNVEV (reference sequence). Trimming cost V 7 bases and J 0 bases, with 15 bases left between them. The CDR3 is 15 residues long.